The present entry profiles one T cell receptor beta chain with its context. Its antigen is undetermined. These data belong to a study of T cells in Graves' hyperthyroidism and ophthalmopathy. Across the study: Peripheral blood specimens were obtained at initial diagnosis, prior to any treatment. Whole-study results and caveats: Most thyroid clonotypes with frequency above 0.001 were detected in blood.

Patients with uncontrolled infections, other autoimmune diseases, pregnancy or lactation were excluded. Each diagnosis drew on symptoms, thyroxine, TRAb, thyroid ultrasound and orbital computed tomography findings. Germline CDR1 and CDR2: SEHNR and FQNEAQ (reference sequence). This CDR3 spans 15 amino acids. Trimming at V came to 4 bases and at J to 8 bases, leaving 9 bases not matched to a gene. Amplification of TCR beta CDR3 regions used RNA as the template. HTBI primers were used for first-round RT-PCR of the TCR CDR3. TCRdb processed the multiplex PCR reads anew with MiXCR; each CDR3 protein has one entry. The data contain fewer than 40,000 distinct CDR3 sequences, 45% to 55% of them seen just once; the ten biggest clones take up roughly 25%.

This chain joins TRBV7-9 and TRBJ2-1, with TRBD1 matching 9 bases. The TCR was taken from a woman between 35 and 50 years old with Graves' ophthalmopathy. Material for sequencing was blood. DNA of the CDR3: TGTGCCAGCAGCTCAAACGACAGGGGGACATATGAGCAGTTCTTC. Amino acids: CASSSNDRGTYEQFF.